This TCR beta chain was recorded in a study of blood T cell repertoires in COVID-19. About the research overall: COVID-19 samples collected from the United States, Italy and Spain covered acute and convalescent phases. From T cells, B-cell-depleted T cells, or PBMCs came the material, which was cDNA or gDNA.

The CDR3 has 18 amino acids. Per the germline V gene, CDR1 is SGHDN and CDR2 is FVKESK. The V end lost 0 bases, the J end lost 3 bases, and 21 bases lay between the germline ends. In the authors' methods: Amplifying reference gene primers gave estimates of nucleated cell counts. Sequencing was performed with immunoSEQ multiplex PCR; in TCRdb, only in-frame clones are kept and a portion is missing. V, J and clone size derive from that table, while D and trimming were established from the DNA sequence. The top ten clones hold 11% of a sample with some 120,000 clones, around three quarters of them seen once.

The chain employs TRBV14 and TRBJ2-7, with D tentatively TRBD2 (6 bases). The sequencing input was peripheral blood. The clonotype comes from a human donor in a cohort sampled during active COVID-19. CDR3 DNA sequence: TGTGCCAGCAGCCAAGAAGGTGGGACTGGACTACTGAACTACGAGCAGTACTTC. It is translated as CASSQEGGTGLLNYEQYF.